One T cell receptor (beta chain) is described in this entry. Antigen: not known. The sample is drawn from a study of T cell responses to AZD1222 COVID-19 vaccine. Whole-study results and caveats: The donor group comprised mostly white British people and more females; the analysis possibly underestimated clonal diversity. There were vaccine-associated CD4 TCRs across spike, dominant at 160-218 and 743-854. Repertoire sampling happened only post peak T cell response. Baseline seropositivity occurred in only 5 to 7 AZD1222 recipients.

Assay: immunoSEQ multiplex PCR; the TCRdb copy retains only in-frame clones and omits some. The data hold under 200,000 clones, with around 94% observed a single time. The CDR3 spans 13 residues. V shed 4 bases and J shed 2 bases, with 6 bases lying between them. From germline, CDR1 is LNHDA and CDR2 SQIVND (reference sequence). The J gene is TRBJ1-5, the V gene TRBV19; D unresolved. The receptor's source is an adult who received the MenACWY meningococcal vaccine as a control. The sample here was peripheral blood, taken 28 days after the second dose of the MenACWY control vaccine. CDR3 protein: CASSKLGNQPQHF. DNA of the CDR3: TGTGCCAGTAGTAAGCTCGGCAATCAGCCCCAGCATTTT. The full variable domain, with the rest looked up from reference TRBV19 and TRBJ1-5, is DGGITQSPKYLFRKEGQNVTLSCEQNLNHDAMYWYRQDPGQGLRLIYYSQIVNDFQKGDIAEGYSVSREKKESFPLTVTSAQKNPTAFYLCASSKLGNQPQHFGDGTRLSIL.